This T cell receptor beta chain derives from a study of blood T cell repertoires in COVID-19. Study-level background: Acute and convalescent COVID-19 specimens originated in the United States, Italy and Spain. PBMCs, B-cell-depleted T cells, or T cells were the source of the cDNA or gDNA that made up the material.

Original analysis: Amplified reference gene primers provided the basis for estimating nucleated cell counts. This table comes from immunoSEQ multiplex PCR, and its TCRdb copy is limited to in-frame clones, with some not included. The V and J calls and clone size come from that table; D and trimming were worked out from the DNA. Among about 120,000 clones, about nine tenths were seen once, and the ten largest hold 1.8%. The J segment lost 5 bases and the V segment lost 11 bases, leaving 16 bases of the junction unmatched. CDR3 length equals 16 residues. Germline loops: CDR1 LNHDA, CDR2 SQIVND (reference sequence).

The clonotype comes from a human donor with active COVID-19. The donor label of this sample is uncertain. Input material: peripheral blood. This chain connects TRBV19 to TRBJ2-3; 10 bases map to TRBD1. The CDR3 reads CACTTPGTGVQDTQYF. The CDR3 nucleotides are TGTGCCTGCACCACCCCCGGGACAGGGGTGCAAGATACGCAGTATTTT.